The 19 T cell receptor beta chains listed next were all sequenced from one sample in a study of T cells in women clearing cervical HPV infection. Produced via immunoSEQ multiplex PCR; TCRdb's table is partial and in-frame only. This table holds about 22,000 clones. Material for sequencing was blood buffy coat. These receptors all come from a woman between 18 and 69 years old with a cervical HPV16 infection that either progressed to CIN3+ or cleared (not recorded which).

CDR3 region: CASSLAGTSGTNYNEQFF. Partial CDR3 DNA: TGCGCCAGCAGCTTGGCGGGGACTAGCGGGACTAACTACAATGAG. V usage is TRBV5-1 and J usage is TRBJ2-1, with TRBD2 matching 13 bases. The CDR3 end lies 3 residues beyond the end of the read and is filled in from the germline J gene. Trimming removed 0 bases from V and 3 bases from J; junction bases left unmatched: 6. The germline V gene encodes CDR1 SGHRS and CDR2 YFSETQ. This CDR3 is 18 amino acids long.

In the case of this clone: The CDR3 extends 3 residues past the end of the read, so its final part is completed from the germline J gene. The rearrangement links TRBV2 to TRBJ1-5, with 10 bases identical to TRBD1. The CDR3 covers 15 residues. V shed 4 bases, J shed 6 bases, and the junction held 6 bases outside the gene matches. CDR1 SNHLY and CDR2 FYNNEI come from the germline V gene. CDR3 DNA, as far as it was read: TGTGCCAGCAGTGCCCGGACAGGGGGAGCTCAGCCC. Amino acid sequence: CASSARTGGAQP. The full CDR3 protein reads CASSARTGGAQPQHF.

With regard to this clone: The read ends 3 residues before the CDR3 terminus; that terminus is restored from the germline J gene. The V call is TRBV18, the J call TRBJ1-5; D unresolved. The CDR3 has 13 amino acids. V lost 4 bases and J 2 bases, leaving 6 bases between the germline ends. Germline CDR1 is KGHSH and CDR2 is LQKENI. CDR3 region: CASSQEGNQPQHF. Incomplete CDR3 DNA: TGTGCCAGCTCACAAGAGGGCAATCAGCCC.

As concerns this clone: The missing CDR3 end, 3 residues past where the read stops, is filled in from the germline J gene. The chain combines TRBV6-2 or TRBV6-3 with TRBJ1-5; 7 bases line up with TRBD1. V gave up 4 bases and J gave up 2 bases; unmatched junction bases: 2. This CDR3 contains 14 residues. The germline CDR1 and CDR2 sequences are MNHEY and SVGEGT. CDR3 DNA, as far as it was read: TGTGCCAGCAGTTCCGGGACAGGCAATCAGCCC. Residues: CASSSGTGNQP. The full CDR3 protein is CASSSGTGNQPQHF.

Of note for this clone: With the read ending 3 residues before the CDR3 end, the germline J gene is used to fill in that end. The rearrangement joins TRBV20-1 to TRBJ1-6, with D perhaps TRBD1 (6 bases). The germline V gene has CDR1 DFQATT and CDR2 SNEGSKA (reference sequence). The CDR3 covers 16 residues. The germline V and J ends were trimmed by 6 bases and 0 bases, with 15 bases remaining between them. CDR3 protein: CSATTTGSSYNSPLHF. The covered CDR3 bases are TGCAGTGCGACGACTACAGGGAGCTCCTATAATTCACCC.

Note on this clone: The DNA ends 3 residues before the CDR3 does, and the rest of the CDR3 is filled in from the germline J gene. The genes are TRBV19 and TRBJ1-4; 7 bases fit TRBD1. This CDR3 is 16 amino acids long. V shed 7 bases and J 8 bases; nucleotides not matched to a gene: 16. The germline V gene has CDR1 LNHDA and CDR2 SQIVND (reference sequence). The CDR3: CASITPSDREAEKLFF. The CDR3 DNA, read in part, is TGTGCCAGTATTACTCCCTCCGACAGGGAGGCGGAAAAA.

Note on this clone: The read comes to an end 3 residues before the CDR3 does, leaving the germline J gene to fill in the end. The chain links TRBV7-2 to TRBJ1-4; maybe TRBD1 (6 bases). The germline V gene encodes CDR1 SGHTA and CDR2 FQGNSA. V lost 3 bases and J lost 7, with 15 bases in between. The CDR3 sequence is 15 residues long. This CDR3 reads CASSFLGTSGEKLFF. The sequenced CDR3 bases are TGTGCCAGCAGCTTTCTCGGGACATCGGGTGAAAAA.

About this clone: Read data end 3 residues before the CDR3 end; the end is taken from the germline J gene. The rearrangement links TRBV19 to TRBJ2-1; 8 nucleotides match TRBD1. V lost 5 bases to trimming and J lost 6 bases; unmatched junction nucleotides: 12. There are 16 residues in the CDR3. The V gene's germline CDR1 is LNHDA and CDR2 SQIVND (reference sequence). The CDR3: CASSVDRGGNRNEQFF. CDR3 DNA (partial): TGTGCCAGTAGTGTTGACAGGGGCGGAAATCGCAATGAG.

Incomplete CDR3 DNA: TGTGCCTGGAGTGTACAGGGACCAAACTATGGC. This translates into CAWSVQGPNYG. From start to end, the CDR3 is CAWSVQGPNYGYTF. The rearrangement uses TRBV30 and TRBJ1-2; D is possibly TRBD1 (6 bases). Read sequence stops 3 residues before the CDR3 end, and the germline J gene provides the missing end. CDR3 length: 14 amino acids. V was trimmed by 0 bases and J by 2 bases, leaving 10 bases between them. From germline, CDR1 is GTSNPN and CDR2 SVGIG (reference sequence). The variable domain in full, completed from reference TRBV30 and TRBJ1-2, reads SQTIHQWPATLVQPVGSPLSLECTVEGTSNPNLYWYRQAAGRGLQLLFYSVGIGQISSEVPQNLSASRPQDRQFILSSKKLLLSDSGFYLCAWSVQGPNYGYTFGSGTRLTVV.

Notes on this clone: The read terminates 3 residues ahead of where the CDR3 ends, so the germline J gene completes it. The chain employs TRBV7-6 and TRBJ2-7; 7 bases line up with TRBD2. CDR3 size: 13 residues. Per germline, CDR1 SGHVS and CDR2 FNYEAQ. J lost 3 bases, V lost 5 bases, and 4 bases had no gene match. The part of the CDR3 DNA that was read is TGTGCCAGCAGCCTCGGACTAGTCTACGAG. This translates into CASSLGLVYE. The complete CDR3 reads CASSLGLVYEQYF.

As regards this clone: The CDR3 end lies 3 residues beyond the end of the read and is filled in from the germline J gene. This chain links TRBV6-1 with TRBJ2-5; 9 positions match TRBD2. Germline assignment: CDR1 MNHNS and CDR2 SASEGT. The CDR3 is made up of 16 amino acids. The sequenced CDR3 bases are TGTGCCAGCAGTGATCTTTCGACTAGCGGAGGGGAAACC. As protein: CASSDLSTSGGET. The entire CDR3 is CASSDLSTSGGETQYF.

As regards this clone: The CDR3 end falls 3 residues outside the read, so it is completed with the germline J gene. The genes are TRBV14 and TRBJ1-1; 9 bases are shared with TRBD1. This CDR3 comprises 16 residues. CDR1 SGHDN and CDR2 FVKESK come from the germline V gene. CDR3 sequence reads: CASSLKDRDRATEAFF. The sequenced CDR3 bases are TGTGCCAGCAGCCTCAAAGACCGGGACAGGGCTACCGAA.

Note on this clone: Read data end 3 residues before the CDR3 end; the end is taken from the germline J gene. The chain employs TRBV11-2 and TRBJ2-4; 7 bases are a match to TRBD1. Germline V gene data show CDR1 as SGHAT and CDR2 as FQNNGV. V lost 7 bases and J lost 9; bases outside the gene matches: 12. CDR3 length: 14 amino acids. The CDR3 bases that were read are TGTGCCAGCACCTTTGGGGGACAGTTTGGCATT. It specifies CASTFGGQFGI. The CDR3 as a whole reads CASTFGGQFGIQYF.

Of note for this clone: The read terminates 3 residues before the CDR3 end, so the remaining end is supplied by the germline J gene. The chain combines TRBV29-1 with TRBJ2-1; 10 nucleotides agree with TRBD2. V dropped 7 bases and J dropped 2; count of bases not matched to a gene: 11. Germline lookup yields CDR1 SQVTM and CDR2 ANQGSEA. The CDR3 totals 16 residues. Partial CDR3 DNA: TGCAGCGCCCCGAGGGCTAGCGGGGGAACCTACAATGAG. This sequence encodes CSAPRASGGTYNE. Given in full, the CDR3 is CSAPRASGGTYNEQFF.

Regarding this clone: Coverage ceases 3 residues before the CDR3 finishes, and the germline J gene fills in the end. J is TRBJ2-1 and V is TRBV5-6, with D uncertain. Germline CDR1 and CDR2: SGHDT and YYEEEE. CDR3 length: 13 residues. V was shortened by 0 bases and J by 8 bases, with 9 bases between the two germline ends. The part of the CDR3 DNA that was read is TGTGCCAGCAGCTTGGGGAGCGCCGATGAG. Translation: CASSLGSADE. The full CDR3 reads CASSLGSADEQFF.

For this clone: Read coverage stops 3 residues before the CDR3 terminus; the germline J gene supplies the remainder. The chain recombines TRBV19 with TRBJ1-2; D is possibly TRBD1 (5 bases). From germline, CDR1 is LNHDA and CDR2 SQIVND (reference sequence). The CDR3 totals 13 residues. The sequenced part of the CDR3 DNA is TGTGCCAGTAGTCCTCGGGGGACTCGAGGC. Amino acids: CASSPRGTRG. The whole CDR3 is CASSPRGTRGYTF.

To note about this clone: The read finishes 3 residues shy of the CDR3 end, and the germline J gene is used to complete it. J is TRBJ2-7 and V is TRBV20-1, with 8 bases matching TRBD2. There are 13 residues in the CDR3. Germline trimming cut 6 bases from V and 3 bases from J; bases unmatched to any gene: 7. Germline values: CDR1 DFQATT, CDR2 SNEGSKA (reference sequence). The sequenced CDR3 bases are TGCAGTGCACCCCGGGCGGGGGGCTACGAG. Amino acid sequence: CSAPRAGGYE. The whole CDR3 region reads CSAPRAGGYEQYF.

A word on this clone: The observed sequence ends 3 residues before the CDR3 terminus, with the missing tail filled in from the germline J gene. This chain uses TRBV10-1 with TRBJ2-1; no definite D call. V gave up 2 bases and J gave up 7 bases, with 9 bases separating them. Germline CDR1 reads WNHNN; CDR2 reads SYGVQD (reference sequence). The CDR3 is 13 residues long. Incomplete CDR3 DNA: TGCGCCAGCAGTGAGGCGAATTATAATGAG. Translating it yields CASSEANYNE. The full CDR3 protein reads CASSEANYNEQFF.

Details on this clone: The read ends 3 residues early relative to the CDR3; the germline J gene fills the gap. The chain links TRBV5-1 to TRBJ2-1; TRBD2 matches 12 bases. Per the germline V gene, CDR1 is SGHRS and CDR2 is YFSETQ. The CDR3 contains 16 residues. V lost 0 bases and J lost 9; bases outside the gene matches: 7. The CDR3 region is CASSLATTSGSGEQFF. CDR3 bases read: TGCGCCAGCAGCTTGGCCACGACTAGCGGGAGTGGTGAG.